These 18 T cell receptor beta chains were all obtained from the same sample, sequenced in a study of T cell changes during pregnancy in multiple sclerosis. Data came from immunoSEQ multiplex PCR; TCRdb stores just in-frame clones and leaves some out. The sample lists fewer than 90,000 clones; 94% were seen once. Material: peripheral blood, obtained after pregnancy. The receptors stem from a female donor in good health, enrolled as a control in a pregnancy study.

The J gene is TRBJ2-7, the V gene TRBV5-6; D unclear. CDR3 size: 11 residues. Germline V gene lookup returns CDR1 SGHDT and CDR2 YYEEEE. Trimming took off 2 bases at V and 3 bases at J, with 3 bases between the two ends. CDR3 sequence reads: CASSFSYEQYF. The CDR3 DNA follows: TGTGCCAGCAGCTTTAGCTACGAGCAGTACTTC.

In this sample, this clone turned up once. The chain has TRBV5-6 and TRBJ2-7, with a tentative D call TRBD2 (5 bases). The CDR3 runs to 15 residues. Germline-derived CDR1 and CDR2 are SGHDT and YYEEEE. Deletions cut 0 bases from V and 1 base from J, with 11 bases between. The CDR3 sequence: CASSLAIGESYEQYF. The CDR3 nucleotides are TGTGCCAGCAGCTTGGCAATTGGGGAGTCCTACGAGCAGTACTTC. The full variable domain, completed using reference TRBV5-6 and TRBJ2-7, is DAGVTQSPTHLIKTRGQQVTLRCSPKSGHDTVSWYQQALGQGPQFIFQYYEEEERQRGNFPDRFSGHQFPNYSSELNVNALLLGDSALYLCASSLAIGESYEQYFGPGTRLTVT.

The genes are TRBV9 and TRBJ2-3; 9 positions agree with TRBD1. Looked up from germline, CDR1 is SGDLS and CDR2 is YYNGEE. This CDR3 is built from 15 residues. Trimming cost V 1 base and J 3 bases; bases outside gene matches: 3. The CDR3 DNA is TGTGCCAGCAGCGTAACAGGGGGCCGGACAGATACGCAGTATTTT. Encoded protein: CASSVTGGRTDTQYF.

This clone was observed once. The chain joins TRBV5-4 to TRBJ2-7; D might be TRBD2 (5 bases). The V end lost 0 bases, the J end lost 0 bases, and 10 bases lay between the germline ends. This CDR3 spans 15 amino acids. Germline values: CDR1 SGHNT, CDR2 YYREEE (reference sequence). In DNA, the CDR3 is TGTGCCAGCAGCTTGGGGGGAGACGGCTCCTACGAGCAGTACTTC. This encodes CASSLGGDGSYEQYF.

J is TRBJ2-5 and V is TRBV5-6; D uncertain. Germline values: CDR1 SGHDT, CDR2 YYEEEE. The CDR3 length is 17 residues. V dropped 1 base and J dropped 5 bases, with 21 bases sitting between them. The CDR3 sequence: CASSLHFDTLVGETQYF. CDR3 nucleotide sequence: TGTGCCAGCAGCTTGCATTTCGACACCCTCGTGGGTGAGACCCAGTACTTC.

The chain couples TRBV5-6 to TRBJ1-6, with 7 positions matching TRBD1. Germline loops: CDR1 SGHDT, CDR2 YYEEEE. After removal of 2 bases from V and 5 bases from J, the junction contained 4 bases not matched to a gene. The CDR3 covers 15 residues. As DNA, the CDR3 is TGTGCCAGCAGCTTCCCAGGGGGAAATAATTCACCCCTCCACTTT. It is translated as CASSFPGGNNSPLHF.

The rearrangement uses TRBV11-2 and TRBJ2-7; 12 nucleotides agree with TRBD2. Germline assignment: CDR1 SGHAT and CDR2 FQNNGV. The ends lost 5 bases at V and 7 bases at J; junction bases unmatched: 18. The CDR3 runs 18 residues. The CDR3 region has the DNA TGTGCCAGCAGCCCTTACCCAACTAGCGGGAGGTCCGTAGGGGAGCAGTACTTC. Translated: CASSPYPTSGRSVGEQYF.

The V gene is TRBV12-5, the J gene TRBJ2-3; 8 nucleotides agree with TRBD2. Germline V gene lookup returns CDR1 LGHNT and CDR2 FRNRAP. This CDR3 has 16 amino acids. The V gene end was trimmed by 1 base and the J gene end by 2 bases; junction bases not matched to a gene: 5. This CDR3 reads CASGLGTSGPTDTQYF. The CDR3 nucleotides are TGTGCTAGTGGTTTGGGAACTAGCGGACCCACAGATACGCAGTATTTT.

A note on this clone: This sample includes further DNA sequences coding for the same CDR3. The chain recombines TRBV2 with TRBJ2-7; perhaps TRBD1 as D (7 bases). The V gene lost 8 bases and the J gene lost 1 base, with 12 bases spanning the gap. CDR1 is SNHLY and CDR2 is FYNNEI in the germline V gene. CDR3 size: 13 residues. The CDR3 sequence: CASGGTASYEQYF. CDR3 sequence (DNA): TGTGCCAGCGGGGGGACAGCTTCCTACGAGCAGTACTTC.

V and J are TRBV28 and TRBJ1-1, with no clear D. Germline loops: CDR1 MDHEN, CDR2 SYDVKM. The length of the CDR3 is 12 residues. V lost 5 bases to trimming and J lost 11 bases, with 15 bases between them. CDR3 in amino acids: CASSPPGGLAFF. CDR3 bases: TGTGCCAGCAGTCCGCCGGGAGGGTTGGCTTTCTTT.

CDR3 protein: CASSANTGGIDTQYF. In DNA form, the CDR3 reads TGTGCCAGCAGCGCCAACACAGGGGGCATAGATACGCAGTATTTT. The rearrangement links TRBV9 to TRBJ2-3, with 9 positions matching TRBD1. The V segment lost 3 bases and the J segment 5 bases; nucleotides outside the gene matches: 7. Per the germline V gene, CDR1 is SGDLS and CDR2 is YYNGEE. This CDR3 spans 15 amino acids.

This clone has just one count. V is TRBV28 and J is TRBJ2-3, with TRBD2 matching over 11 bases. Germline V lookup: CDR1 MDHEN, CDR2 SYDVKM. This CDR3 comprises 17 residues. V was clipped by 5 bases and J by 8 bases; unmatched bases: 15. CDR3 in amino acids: CASSPEVASGRLGTQYF. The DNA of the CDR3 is TGTGCCAGCAGTCCCGAAGTGGCTAGCGGGAGGTTGGGTACGCAGTATTTT.

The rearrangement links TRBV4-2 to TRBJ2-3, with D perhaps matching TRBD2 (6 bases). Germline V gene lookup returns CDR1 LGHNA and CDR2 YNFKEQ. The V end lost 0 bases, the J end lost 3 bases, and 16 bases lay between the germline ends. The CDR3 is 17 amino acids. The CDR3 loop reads CASSQEEGQGGTDTQYF. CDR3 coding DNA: TGTGCCAGCAGCCAAGAGGAGGGTCAGGGTGGTACAGATACGCAGTATTTT.

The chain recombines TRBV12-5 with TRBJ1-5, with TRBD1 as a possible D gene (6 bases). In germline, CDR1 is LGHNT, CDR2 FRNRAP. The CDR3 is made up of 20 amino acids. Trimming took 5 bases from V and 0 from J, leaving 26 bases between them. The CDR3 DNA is TGTGCTAGTGGTCGGCAGGGGCCCCTATGGTCTACTTCTAGCAATCAGCCCCAGCATTTT. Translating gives CASGRQGPLWSTSSNQPQHF.

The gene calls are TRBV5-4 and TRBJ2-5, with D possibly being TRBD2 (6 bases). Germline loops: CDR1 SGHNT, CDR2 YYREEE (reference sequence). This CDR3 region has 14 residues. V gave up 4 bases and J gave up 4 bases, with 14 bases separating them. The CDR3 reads CASSAGGPGETQYF. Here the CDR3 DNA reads TGTGCCAGCAGCGCCGGAGGGCCGGGAGAGACCCAGTACTTC. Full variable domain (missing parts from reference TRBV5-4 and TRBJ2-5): ETGVTQSPTHLIKTRGQQVTLRCSSQSGHNTVSWYQQALGQGPQFIFQYYREEENGRGNFPPRFSGLQFPNYSSELNVNALELDDSALYLCASSAGGPGETQYFGPGTRLLVL.

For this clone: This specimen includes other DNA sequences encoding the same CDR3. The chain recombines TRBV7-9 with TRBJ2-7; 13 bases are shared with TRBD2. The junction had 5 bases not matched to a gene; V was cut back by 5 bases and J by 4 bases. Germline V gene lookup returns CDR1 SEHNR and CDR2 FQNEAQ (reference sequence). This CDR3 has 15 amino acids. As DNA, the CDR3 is TGTGCCAGCAGCCCAAGGACTAGCGGGAGTTACGAGCAGTACTTC. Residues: CASSPRTSGSYEQYF.

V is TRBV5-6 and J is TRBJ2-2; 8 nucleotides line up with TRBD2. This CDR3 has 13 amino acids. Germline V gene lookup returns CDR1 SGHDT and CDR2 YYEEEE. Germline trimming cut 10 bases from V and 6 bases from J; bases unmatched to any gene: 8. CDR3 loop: CACERGSAGELFF. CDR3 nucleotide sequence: TGTGCCTGCGAGCGGGGGTCGGCCGGGGAGCTGTTTTTT.

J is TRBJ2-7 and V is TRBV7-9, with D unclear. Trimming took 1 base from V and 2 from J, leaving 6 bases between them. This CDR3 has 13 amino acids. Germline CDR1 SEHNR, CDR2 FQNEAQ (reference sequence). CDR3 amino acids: CASSLGSAYEQYF. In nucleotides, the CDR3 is TGTGCCAGCAGCTTAGGGTCAGCCTACGAGCAGTACTTC. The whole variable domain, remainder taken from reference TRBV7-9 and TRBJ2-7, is DTGVSQNPRHKITKRGQNVTFRCDPISEHNRLYWYRQTLGQGPEFLTYFQNEAQLEKSRLLSDRFSAERPKGSFSTLEIQRTEQGDSAMYLCASSLGSAYEQYFGPGTRLTVT.